This T cell receptor (beta chain) was observed in a study of OX40 agonist ivuxolimab in advanced cancers. The repertoire was sequenced with immunoSEQ multiplex PCR; TCRdb's copy has only in-frame clones and lacks some. This table has some 90,000 clones, 80% to 90% appearing once. The sample in question was CD4+ or CD8+ T cells sorted from blood, obtained in a trial of the OX40 agonist ivuxolimab. This clonotype was obtained from an adult with an advanced solid tumor such as melanoma, head and neck, liver or kidney cancer.

The CDR3 region has the DNA TGTGCCAGCACCTATACAGGGGGTGGAGACTATGGCTACACCTTC. It specifies CASTYTGGGDYGYTF. The chain carries TRBV5-4 and TRBJ1-2; the match to TRBD1 covers 8 bases. The V gene end was trimmed by 6 bases and the J gene end by 3 bases; junction bases not matched to a gene: 10. From germline, CDR1 is SGHNT and CDR2 YYREEE (reference sequence). This CDR3 spans 15 amino acids.